The rows below give T cell receptor beta chains drawn from one sample of a study of blood T cell repertoires in COVID-19. TCRdb keeps only in-frame clones here, not all; method: immunoSEQ multiplex PCR. The sample carries 71,000 or so clones, about 86% recorded once. The material sequenced was peripheral blood. These receptor sequences come from an older man with acute or convalescent COVID-19. Both conserved end residues are part of each CDR3. The order of the fields is V gene, CDR3 length, J gene, CDR3 protein.

TRBV15,12,TRBJ1-2,CATSRDSYGYTF
TRBV6-2/TRBV6-3,17,TRBJ2-5,CASSPLRLAGFQETQYF
TRBV27,13,TRBJ1-1,CASSLQGSTEAFF
TRBV15,15,TRBJ2-1,CATSRDRHRGGEVFF
TRBV6-2/TRBV6-3,15,TRBJ1-5,CASSYSGYSNQPQHF
TRBV5-4,15,TRBJ2-2,CASSLGLANTGELFF
TRBV7-2,19,TRBJ2-2,CASSRRGLAGGATTGELFF
TRBV21-1,24,TRBJ1-3,CASSKQSRIARGQTNPSAGNTIYF
TRBV18,14,TRBJ1-6,CASSPLQGETPLHF
TRBV5-1,14,TRBJ2-1,CASSPRDFDNEQFF
TRBV4-3,17,TRBJ2-2,CASSQEGGGYNTGELFF
TRBV27,14,TRBJ1-1,CASSLQGGLTEAFF
TRBV7-2,14,TRBJ1-2,CASSLVLKGGGYTF
TRBV11-2,15,TRBJ1-2,CASRHSDRANYGYTF
TRBV5-4,15,TRBJ2-3,CASSPGLAGADTQYF
TRBV19,13,TRBJ2-7,CASKKREGYEQYF
TRBV9,15,TRBJ2-7,CASSVEGGQSYEQYF
TRBV12-3/TRBV12-4,13,TRBJ1-4,CASSLGQGEKLFF
TRBV6-5,15,TRBJ1-4,CASSYSSGLNEKLFF
TRBV9,16,TRBJ2-3,CASSVRESVRTDTQYF
TRBV30,12,TRBJ1-1,CAWGRGNTEAFF